A selection of T cell receptor beta chains follows, all from one sample in a study of T cells after yellow fever vaccination. One entry per CDR3 protein results from TCRdb running MiXCR on the 5' RACE reads. The sample lists a few hundred thousand distinct CDR3 sequences; roughly 4% were seen once. Sample: PBMCs, taken 5 days after the yellow fever booster vaccination. The receptors originated from a man aged 18 to 35 who received the YFV17D yellow fever vaccine. The CDR3 runs from the conserved cysteine through the conserved F or W. Each record gives: D gene, clone size, V gene, J gene, CDR3 DNA, CDR3 protein. D genes are given only for firm matches. The size field is filled for only some rows; it gives once, few, many or a size class.

>-|many|TRBV7-2|TRBJ1-5
TGTGCCAGCAGCCCCCGTCGGGCTCAGCCCCAGCATTTT
CASSPRRAQPQHF
>TRBD2|once|TRBV5-6|TRBJ2-3
TGTGCCAGCAGCTCGGGGGGGGGGGCGGGGGGGCTCACAGATACGCAGTATTTT
CASSSGGGAGGLTDTQYF
>-|-|TRBV10-1|TRBJ2-5
TGCGCCAGCAGTGAGTCGGTTGGGGAAGAGACCCAGTACTTC
CASSESVGEETQYF
>-|-|TRBV7-2|TRBJ2-5
TGTGCCACCAGCCGGGGGGCGGAGACCCAGTACTTC
CATSRGAETQYF
>-|many|TRBV5-1|TRBJ2-2
TGCGCCAGCAGCCGGAACAGAGGGCCGAACACCGGGGAGCTGTTTTTT
CASSRNRGPNTGELFF
>-|-|TRBV5-6|TRBJ2-1
TGTGCCAGCAGCCAAGGGTGGAACCTTGGTGAGCAGTTCTTC
CASSQGWNLGEQFF
>TRBD1|many|TRBV7-2|TRBJ2-2
TGTGCCAGCAGCTTGGGGACAGGATACACCGGGGAGCTGTTTTTT
CASSLGTGYTGELFF
>-|few|TRBV12-3/TRBV12-4|TRBJ1-5
TGTGCCAGCGGCCGACAGGCCCTTTCACCTAGCAATCAGCCCCAGCATTTT
CASGRQALSPSNQPQHF
>TRBD1|many|TRBV7-6|TRBJ1-1
TGTGCCAGCAGCCCGGGACAGGGGTTTGAAGCTTTCTTT
CASSPGQGFEAFF
>-|few|TRBV6-1|TRBJ1-2
TGTGCCAGCAGTGAGTCGCGTGGCTACACCTTC
CASSESRGYTF
>-|many|TRBV10-3|TRBJ1-2
TGTGCCATCGGCAGCGGTGAGATATCTGGCTACACCTTC
CAIGSGEISGYTF
>-|many|TRBV4-3|TRBJ2-1
TGCGCCAGCAGCCAAGATCTTGCCAGGGGCGGCAATGAGCAGTTCTTC
CASSQDLARGGNEQFF
>-|many|TRBV7-9|TRBJ1-1
TGTGCCAGCAGCCCACAAGGGGAGACTGAAGCTTTCTTT
CASSPQGETEAFF
>-|few|TRBV28|TRBJ1-1
TGTGCCAGCACCCCGGGAGGGGCTTTCACTGAAGCTTTCTTT
CASTPGGAFTEAFF
>-|few|TRBV7-2|TRBJ2-1
TGTGCCAGCAGCTACAGGGTCTTGAATGAGCAGTTCTTC
CASSYRVLNEQFF
>-|few|TRBV7-9|TRBJ1-4
TGTGCCAGCAGCCCACCCAGAGGTAGAGGAAATGAAAAACTGTTTTTT
CASSPPRGRGNEKLFF
>-|-|TRBV9|TRBJ2-1
TGTGCCAGCAGCTTCCGCGAGGGGTTGTACAATGAGCAGTTCTTC
CASSFREGLYNEQFF
>-|few|TRBV10-2|TRBJ2-3
TGCGCCAGCAGTGTCCCGGGCGAAGGCCGCACAGATACGCAGTATTTT
CASSVPGEGRTDTQYF
>-|many|TRBV6-5|TRBJ1-1
TGTGCCAGCGGCCAGGGGAGGGGACAAGCTTTCTTT
CASGQGRGQAFF
>TRBD1|many|TRBV9|TRBJ2-7
TGTGCCAGCAGCGTAGTACTCACAGGGGGCCCTCCCTCCTACGAGCAGTACTTC
CASSVVLTGGPPSYEQYF
>-|-|TRBV20-1|TRBJ2-3
TGCAGTGCTAGCGACTACGACAGAGAATTCACAGATACGCAGTATTTT
CSASDYDREFTDTQYF
>TRBD1|few|TRBV6-6|TRBJ1-1
TGTGCCAGCAGTTTCGCACAGGGGGGGAACACTGAAGCTTTCTTT
CASSFAQGGNTEAFF
>-|-|TRBV6-6|TRBJ1-6
TGTGCCAGCAGTTTACAGGTCTCCTATAATTCACCCCTCCACTTT
CASSLQVSYNSPLHF
>-|many|TRBV24-1|TRBJ1-5
TGTGCCACCAGTGATTCCCTGGGTCAGCCCCAGCATTTT
CATSDSLGQPQHF
>-|few|TRBV6-2/TRBV6-3|TRBJ2-7
TGTGCCAGCAGGGAATTTTCCTACGAGCAGTACTTC
CASREFSYEQYF
>-|few|TRBV9|TRBJ2-2
TGTGCCAGCAGCCGGGGGGCAACCGGGGAGCTGTTTTTT
CASSRGATGELFF
>-|-|TRBV5-1|TRBJ1-6
TGCGCCAGCAGCTTGGGTATTACGGCGACTGTCCTTAATTCACCCCTCCACTTT
CASSLGITATVLNSPLHF
>-|many|TRBV20-1|TRBJ2-2
TGCAGTGCTAGAGCGGCAGGAAGGGAGCTGTTTTTT
CSARAAGRELFF
>TRBD2|many|TRBV27|TRBJ2-7
TGTGCCAGCAGTTTCGGCGGGAGCTCCTACGAGCAGTACTTC
CASSFGGSSYEQYF
>-|once|TRBV19|TRBJ2-2
TGTGCCAGTAGTAAGGCAGGGGACGCCGGGGAGCTGTTTTTT
CASSKAGDAGELFF
>-|few|TRBV30|TRBJ1-1
TGTGCCTGGAAAGGCGGCACTGAAGCTTTCTTT
CAWKGGTEAFF
>-|many|TRBV7-2|TRBJ1-2
TGTGCCAGCAGCCGAGACAGGCTTAACTATGGCTACACCTTC
CASSRDRLNYGYTF
>TRBD1|few|TRBV4-3|TRBJ1-4
TGCGCCAGCAGCCAAGATCTTGGACAGGGATTAAATGAAAAACTGTTTTTT
CASSQDLGQGLNEKLFF
>-|many|TRBV12-3/TRBV12-4|TRBJ2-2
TGTGCCAGCACCGCCGGTGGTAGCGGGGAGCTGTTTTTT
CASTAGGSGELFF
>TRBD1|few|TRBV6-5|TRBJ1-2
TGTGCCAGCAGTTTACTGCAGGGGGCTGGCTATGGCTACACCTTC
CASSLLQGAGYGYTF
>-|few|TRBV7-2|TRBJ2-1
TGTGCCAGCAGCCGGAGCGGACCTCTCAATGAGCAGTTCTTC
CASSRSGPLNEQFF
>-|few|TRBV20-1|TRBJ1-2
TGCAGTGCTCCCAGAAACTATGGCTACACCTTC
CSAPRNYGYTF
>-|many|TRBV30|TRBJ2-1
TGTGCCTGGATGGCAGGAGGTTGGTCGAATGAGCAGTTCTTC
CAWMAGGWSNEQFF
>-|few|TRBV12-3/TRBV12-4|TRBJ2-7
TGTGCCAGCAGTACTAGGGACGGAAACTACGAGCAGTACTTC
CASSTRDGNYEQYF
>TRBD2|few|TRBV12-3/TRBV12-4|TRBJ2-2
TGTGCCAGCAATTTGGCGGGGGAGGTGCCCGGGGAGCTGTTTTTT
CASNLAGEVPGELFF
>-|few|TRBV25-1|TRBJ2-7
TGTGCCAGCAGTGAATCTACTTCGCCGGGCTACGAGCAGTACTTC
CASSESTSPGYEQYF